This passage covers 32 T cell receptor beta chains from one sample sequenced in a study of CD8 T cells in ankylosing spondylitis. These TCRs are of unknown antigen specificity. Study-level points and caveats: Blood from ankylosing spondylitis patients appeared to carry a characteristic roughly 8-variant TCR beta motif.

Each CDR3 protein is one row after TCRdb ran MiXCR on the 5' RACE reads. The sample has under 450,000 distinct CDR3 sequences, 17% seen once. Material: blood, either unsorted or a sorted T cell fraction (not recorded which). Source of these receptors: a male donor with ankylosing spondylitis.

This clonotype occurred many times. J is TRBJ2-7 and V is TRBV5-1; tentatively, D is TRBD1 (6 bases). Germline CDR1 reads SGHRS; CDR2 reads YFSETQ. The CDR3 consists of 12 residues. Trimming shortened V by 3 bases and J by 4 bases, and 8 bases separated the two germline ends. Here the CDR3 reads CASSSQGYEQYF. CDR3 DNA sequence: TGCGCCAGCAGCTCACAGGGTTACGAGCAGTACTTC.

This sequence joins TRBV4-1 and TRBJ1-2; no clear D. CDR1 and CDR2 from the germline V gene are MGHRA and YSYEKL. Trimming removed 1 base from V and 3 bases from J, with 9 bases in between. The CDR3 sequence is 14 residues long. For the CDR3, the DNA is TGCGCCAGCAGCCAAGGTCTCCAGGACTATGGCTACACCTTC. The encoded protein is CASSQGLQDYGYTF.

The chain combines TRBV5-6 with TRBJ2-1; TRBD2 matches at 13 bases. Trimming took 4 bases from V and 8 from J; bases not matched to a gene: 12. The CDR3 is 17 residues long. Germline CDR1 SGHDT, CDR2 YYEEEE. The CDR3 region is CASSPPLAGGPRDEQFF. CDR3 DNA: TGTGCCAGCAGCCCCCCACTAGCGGGAGGGCCGAGGGATGAGCAGTTCTTC.

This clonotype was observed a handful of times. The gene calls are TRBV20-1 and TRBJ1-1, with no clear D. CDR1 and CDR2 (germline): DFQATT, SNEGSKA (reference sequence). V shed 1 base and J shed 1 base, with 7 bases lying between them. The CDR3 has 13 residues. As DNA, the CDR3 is TGCAGTGCTAGAGGGAAGAGGAACACTGAAGCTTTCTTT. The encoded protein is CSARGKRNTEAFF.

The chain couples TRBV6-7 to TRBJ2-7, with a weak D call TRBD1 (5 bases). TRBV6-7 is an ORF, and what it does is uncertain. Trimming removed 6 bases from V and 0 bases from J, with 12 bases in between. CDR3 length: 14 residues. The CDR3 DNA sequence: TGTGCCAGCAGATCCAGGGAAAGCTCCTACGAGCAGTACTTC. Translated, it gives CASRSRESSYEQYF.

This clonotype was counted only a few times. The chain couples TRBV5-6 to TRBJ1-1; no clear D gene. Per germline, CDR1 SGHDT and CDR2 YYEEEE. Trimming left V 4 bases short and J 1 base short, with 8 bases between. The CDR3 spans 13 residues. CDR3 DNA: TGTGCCAGCAGCACGTTAGGGAACACTGAAGCTTTCTTT. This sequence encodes CASSTLGNTEAFF.

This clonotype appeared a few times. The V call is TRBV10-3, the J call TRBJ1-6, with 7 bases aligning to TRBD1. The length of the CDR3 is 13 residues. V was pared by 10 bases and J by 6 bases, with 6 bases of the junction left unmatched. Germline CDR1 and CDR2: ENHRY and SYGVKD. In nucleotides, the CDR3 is TGTGCCACCCACGGGACAGCTAATTCACCCCTCCACTTT. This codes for CATHGTANSPLHF.

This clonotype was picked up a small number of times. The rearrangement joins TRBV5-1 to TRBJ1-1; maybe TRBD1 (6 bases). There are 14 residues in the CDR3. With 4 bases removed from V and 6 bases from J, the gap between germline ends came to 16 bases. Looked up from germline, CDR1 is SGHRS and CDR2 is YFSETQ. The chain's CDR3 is CASSQDRSGSEAFF. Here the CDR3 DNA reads TGCGCCAGCAGCCAAGACAGGTCCGGCTCTGAAGCTTTCTTT.

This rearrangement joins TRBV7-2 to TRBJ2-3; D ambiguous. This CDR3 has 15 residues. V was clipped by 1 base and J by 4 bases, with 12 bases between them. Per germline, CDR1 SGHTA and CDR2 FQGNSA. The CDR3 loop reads CASSLVLISSDTQYF. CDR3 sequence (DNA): TGTGCCAGCAGCTTAGTCCTGATTAGTTCAGATACGCAGTATTTT.

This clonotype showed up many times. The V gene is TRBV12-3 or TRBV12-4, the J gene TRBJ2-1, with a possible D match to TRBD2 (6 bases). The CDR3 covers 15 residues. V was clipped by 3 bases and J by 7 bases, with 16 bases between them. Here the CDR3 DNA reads TGTGCCAGCAGTTTTTACGGGGGAGTGGGGAATGAGCAGTTCTTC. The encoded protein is CASSFYGGVGNEQFF.

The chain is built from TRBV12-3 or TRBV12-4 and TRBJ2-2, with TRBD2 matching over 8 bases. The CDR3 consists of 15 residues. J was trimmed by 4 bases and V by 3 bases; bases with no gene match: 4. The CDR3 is CASSFGAGGTGELFF. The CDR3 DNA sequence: TGTGCCAGCAGTTTCGGGGCGGGGGGCACCGGGGAGCTGTTTTTT.

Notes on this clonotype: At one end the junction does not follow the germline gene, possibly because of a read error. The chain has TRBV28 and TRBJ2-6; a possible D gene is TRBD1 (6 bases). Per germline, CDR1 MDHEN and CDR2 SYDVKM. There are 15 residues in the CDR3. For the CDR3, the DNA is TGTGACAGCAGTGTTACAGGGACAGGGGCCAACGTCCTGACTTTC. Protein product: CDSSVTGTGANVLTF. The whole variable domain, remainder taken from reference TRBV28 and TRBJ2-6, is DVKVTQSSRYLVKRTGEKVFLECVQDMDHENMFWYRQDPGLGLRLIYFSYDVKMKEKGDIPEGYSVSREKKERFSLILESASTNQTSMYLCDSSVTGTGANVLTFGAGSRLTVL.

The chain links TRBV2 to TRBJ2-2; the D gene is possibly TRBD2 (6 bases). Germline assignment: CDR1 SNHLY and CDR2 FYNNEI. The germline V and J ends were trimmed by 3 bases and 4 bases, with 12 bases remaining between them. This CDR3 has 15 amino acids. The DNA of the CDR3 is TGTGCCAGCAGTGAGCAGGGACTGGTCACCGGGGAGCTGTTTTTT. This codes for CASSEQGLVTGELFF.

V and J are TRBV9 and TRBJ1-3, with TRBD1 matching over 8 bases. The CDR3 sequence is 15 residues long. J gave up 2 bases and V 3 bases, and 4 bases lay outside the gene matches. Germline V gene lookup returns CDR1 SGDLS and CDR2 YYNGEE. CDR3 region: CASSATGATGNTIYF. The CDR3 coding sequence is TGTGCCAGCAGCGCGACAGGGGCTACTGGAAACACCATATATTTT.

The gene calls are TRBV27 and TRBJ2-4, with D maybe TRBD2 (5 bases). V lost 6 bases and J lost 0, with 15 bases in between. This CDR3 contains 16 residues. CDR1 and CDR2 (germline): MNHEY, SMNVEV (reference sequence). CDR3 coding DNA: TGTGCCAGCAGCCGTAACGGGGTGGTAGCCAAAAACATTCAGTACTTC. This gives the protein CASSRNGVVAKNIQYF.

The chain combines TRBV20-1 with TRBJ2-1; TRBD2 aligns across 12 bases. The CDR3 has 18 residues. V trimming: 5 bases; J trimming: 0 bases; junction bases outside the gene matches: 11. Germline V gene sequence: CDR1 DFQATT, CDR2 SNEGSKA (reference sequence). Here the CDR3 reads CSAVSGLAGASSYNEQFF. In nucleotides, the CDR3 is TGCAGTGCTGTCTCGGGACTAGCGGGTGCCAGCTCCTACAATGAGCAGTTCTTC.

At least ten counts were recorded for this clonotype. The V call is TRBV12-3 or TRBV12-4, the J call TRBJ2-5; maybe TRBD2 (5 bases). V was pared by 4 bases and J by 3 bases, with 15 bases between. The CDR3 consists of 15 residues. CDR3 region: CASSSTLTEEETQYF. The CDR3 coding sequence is TGTGCCAGCAGTTCGACCCTGACGGAGGAAGAGACCCAGTACTTC.

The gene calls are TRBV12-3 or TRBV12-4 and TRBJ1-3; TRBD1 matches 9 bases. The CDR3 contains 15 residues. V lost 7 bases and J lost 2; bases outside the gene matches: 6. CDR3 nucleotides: TGTGCCAGCACCCCGGGACAGGGAACTGGAAACACCATATATTTT. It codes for CASTPGQGTGNTIYF.

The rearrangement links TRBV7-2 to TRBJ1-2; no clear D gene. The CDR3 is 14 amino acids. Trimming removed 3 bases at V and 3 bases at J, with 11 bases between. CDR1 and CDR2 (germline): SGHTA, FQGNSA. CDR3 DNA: TGTGCCAGCAGCTTCCGCCCGGGAGACTATGGCTACACCTTC. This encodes CASSFRPGDYGYTF.

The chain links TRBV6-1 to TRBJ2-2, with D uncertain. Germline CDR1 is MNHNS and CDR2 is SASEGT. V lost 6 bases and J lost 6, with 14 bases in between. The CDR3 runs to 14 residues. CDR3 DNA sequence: TGTGCCAGCAGATCTGGCAGGTCTGCCGGGGAGCTGTTTTTT. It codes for CASRSGRSAGELFF.

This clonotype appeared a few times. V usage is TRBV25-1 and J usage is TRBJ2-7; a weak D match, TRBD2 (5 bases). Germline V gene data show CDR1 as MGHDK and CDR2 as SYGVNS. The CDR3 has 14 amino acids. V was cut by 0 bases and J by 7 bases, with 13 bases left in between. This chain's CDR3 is CASSEYRPPGEQYF. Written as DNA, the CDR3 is TGTGCCAGCAGTGAATATCGCCCGCCGGGGGAGCAGTACTTC.

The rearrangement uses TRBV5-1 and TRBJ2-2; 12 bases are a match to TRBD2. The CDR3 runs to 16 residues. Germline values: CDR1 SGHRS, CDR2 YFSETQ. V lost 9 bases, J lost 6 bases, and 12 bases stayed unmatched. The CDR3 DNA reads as TGCGCCACCAAAAGACTAGCGGGAGACCTCCCCGGGGAGCTGTTTTTT. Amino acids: CATKRLAGDLPGELFF.

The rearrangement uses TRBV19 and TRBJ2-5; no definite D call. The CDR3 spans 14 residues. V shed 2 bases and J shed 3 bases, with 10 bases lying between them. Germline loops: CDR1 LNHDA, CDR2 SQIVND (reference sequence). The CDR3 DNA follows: TGTGCCAGTAGTATAAGTCGACTGGAAGAGACCCAGTACTTC. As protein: CASSISRLEETQYF.

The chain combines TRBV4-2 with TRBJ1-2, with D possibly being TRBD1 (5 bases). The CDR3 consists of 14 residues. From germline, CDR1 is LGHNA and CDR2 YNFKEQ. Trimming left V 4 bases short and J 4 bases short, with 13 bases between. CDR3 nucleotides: TGTGCCAGCAGCCCGCCGGGGACGAGCTATGGCTACACCTTC. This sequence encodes CASSPPGTSYGYTF.

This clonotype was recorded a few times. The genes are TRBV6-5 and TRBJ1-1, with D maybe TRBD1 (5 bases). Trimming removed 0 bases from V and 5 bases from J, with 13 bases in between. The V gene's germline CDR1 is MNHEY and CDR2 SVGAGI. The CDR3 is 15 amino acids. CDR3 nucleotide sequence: TGTGCCAGCAGTTACTCTCAGGGTGGCCTGACTGAAGCTTTCTTT. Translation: CASSYSQGGLTEAFF.

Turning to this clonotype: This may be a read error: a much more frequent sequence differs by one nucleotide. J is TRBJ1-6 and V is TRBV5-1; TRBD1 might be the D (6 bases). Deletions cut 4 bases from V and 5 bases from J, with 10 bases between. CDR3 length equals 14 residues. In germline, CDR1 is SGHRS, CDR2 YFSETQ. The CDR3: CASSTTGNNSPLHF. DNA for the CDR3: TGCGCCAGCAGCACAACAGGGAATAATTCACCCCTCCACTTT.

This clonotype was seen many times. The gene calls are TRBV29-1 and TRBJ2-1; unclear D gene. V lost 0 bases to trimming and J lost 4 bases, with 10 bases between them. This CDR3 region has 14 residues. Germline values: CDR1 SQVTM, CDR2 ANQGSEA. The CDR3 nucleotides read TGCAGCGTTGAAGATCACCGCGGATACAATGAGCAGTTCTTC. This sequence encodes CSVEDHRGYNEQFF.

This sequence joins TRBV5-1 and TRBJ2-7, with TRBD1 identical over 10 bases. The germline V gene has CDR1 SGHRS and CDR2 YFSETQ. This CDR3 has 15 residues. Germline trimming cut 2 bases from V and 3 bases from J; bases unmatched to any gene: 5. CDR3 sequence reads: CASSFSDRGIYEQYF. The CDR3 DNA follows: TGCGCCAGCAGCTTCTCGGACAGGGGGATCTACGAGCAGTACTTC. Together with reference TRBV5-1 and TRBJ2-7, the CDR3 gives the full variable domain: KAGVTQTPRYLIKTRGQQVTLSCSPISGHRSVSWYQQTPGQGLQFLFEYFSETQRNKGNFPGRFSGRQFSNSRSEMNVSTLELGDSALYLCASSFSDRGIYEQYFGPGTRLTVT.

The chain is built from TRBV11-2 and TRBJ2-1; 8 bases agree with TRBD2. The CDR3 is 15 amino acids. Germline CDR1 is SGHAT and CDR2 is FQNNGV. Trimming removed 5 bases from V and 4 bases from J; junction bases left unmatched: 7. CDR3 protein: CASSARTSSYNEQFF. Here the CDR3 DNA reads TGTGCCAGCAGCGCCCGGACTAGCAGTTACAATGAGCAGTTCTTC. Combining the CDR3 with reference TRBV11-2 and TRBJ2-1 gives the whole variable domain EAGVAQSPRYKIIEKRQSVAFWCNPISGHATLYWYQQILGQGPKLLIQFQNNGVVDDSQLPKDRFSAERLKGVDSTLKIQPAKLEDSAVYLCASSARTSSYNEQFFGPGTRLTVL.

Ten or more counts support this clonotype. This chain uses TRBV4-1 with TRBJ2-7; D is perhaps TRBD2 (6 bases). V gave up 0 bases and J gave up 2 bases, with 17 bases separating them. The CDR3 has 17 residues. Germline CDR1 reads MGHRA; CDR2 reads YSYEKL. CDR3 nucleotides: TGCGCCAGCAGCCAAGATAGGGTGGAGGGTCTGACCTACGAGCAGTACTTC. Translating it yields CASSQDRVEGLTYEQYF.

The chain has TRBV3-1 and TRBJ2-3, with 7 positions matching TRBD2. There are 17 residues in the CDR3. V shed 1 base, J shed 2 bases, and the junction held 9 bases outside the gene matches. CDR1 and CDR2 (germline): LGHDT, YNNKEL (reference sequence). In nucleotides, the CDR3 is TGTGCCAGCAGCCAAGGTGGTGCGGGAGTGGTCACAGATACGCAGTATTTT. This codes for CASSQGGAGVVTDTQYF.

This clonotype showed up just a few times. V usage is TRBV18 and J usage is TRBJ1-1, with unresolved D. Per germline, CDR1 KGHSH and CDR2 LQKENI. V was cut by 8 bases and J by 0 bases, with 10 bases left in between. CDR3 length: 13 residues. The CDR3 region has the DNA TGTGCCAGCCAGGAAATCATGAACACTGAAGCTTTCTTT. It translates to CASQEIMNTEAFF.